One and the same sample provided the 12 T cell receptor beta chains below, sequenced in a study of blood T cell repertoires in COVID-19. Assay: immunoSEQ multiplex PCR; the TCRdb copy retains only in-frame clones and omits some. The sample has 110,000 to 150,000 clones, 75% to 90% seen once. Input material: peripheral blood. These receptors all stem from a woman of 80 years or more with acute or convalescent COVID-19.

This sequence joins TRBV7-3 and TRBJ1-1; tentatively, D is TRBD1 (5 bases). The CDR3 covers 18 residues. Trimming shortened V by 0 bases and J by 0 bases, and 17 bases separated the two germline ends. Per the germline V gene, CDR1 is SGHTA and CDR2 is FQGTGA. In DNA, the CDR3 is TGTGCCAGCAGCTTAACGGGGACTAACCCGCCGATGAACACTGAAGCTTTCTTT. Protein sequence: CASSLTGTNPPMNTEAFF.

This clone turned up a few times. The chain carries TRBV11-2 and TRBJ2-4; D not certain. CDR1 is SGHAT, CDR2 FQNNGV, per germline. Trimming removed 4 bases at V and 1 base at J, with 11 bases between. This CDR3 region has 15 residues. CDR3 DNA: TGTGCCAGCAGCTCCCCTTCGGAGGCCAAAAACATTCAGTACTTC. Translation: CASSSPSEAKNIQYF.

This chain uses TRBV9 with TRBJ2-1; D may be TRBD2 (5 bases). Germline V gives CDR1 SGDLS, CDR2 YYNGEE. Trimming removed 5 bases at V and 1 base at J, with 10 bases between. This CDR3 is built from 14 residues. Here the CDR3 reads CASSRGESYNEQFF. The CDR3, as DNA: TGTGCCAGCAGTCGGGGAGAATCCTACAATGAGCAGTTCTTC.

The rearrangement joins TRBV11-2 to TRBJ2-1, with 9 bases aligning to TRBD1. Germline lookup yields CDR1 SGHAT and CDR2 FQNNGV. The V gene end was trimmed by 3 bases and the J gene end by 8 bases; junction bases not matched to a gene: 11. There are 16 residues in the CDR3. The DNA of the CDR3 is TGTGCCAGCAGCTTCCACAGTGGGACAGGGACGTATGAGCAGTTCTTC. It specifies CASSFHSGTGTYEQFF.

The chain recombines TRBV5-6 with TRBJ2-1; TRBD2 aligns across 14 bases. The V gene end was trimmed by 3 bases and the J gene end by 8 bases; junction bases not matched to a gene: 10. Germline V CDR1 and CDR2: SGHDT, YYEEEE. The CDR3 contains 17 residues. CDR3 sequence (DNA): TGTGCCAGCAGCTACAGGACTAGCGGGGGGCTGGGGGATGAGCAGTTCTTC. Translating gives CASSYRTSGGLGDEQFF.

This chain connects TRBV6-4 to TRBJ2-2; 14 positions agree with TRBD2. V lost 7 bases to trimming and J lost 6 bases; unmatched junction nucleotides: 10. The germline gives CDR1 MRHNA, CDR2 SNTAGT. The CDR3 spans 17 residues. The CDR3 DNA reads TGTGCCAGCAACAAGACTAGCGGGAGGGCCTCTCCCGGGGAGCTGTTTTTT. This encodes CASNKTSGRASPGELFF.

The chain couples TRBV5-1 to TRBJ1-4, with a tentative D call TRBD1 (5 bases). The germline V and J ends were trimmed by 5 bases and 7 bases, with 18 bases remaining between them. The length of the CDR3 is 15 residues. Germline V gene data show CDR1 as SGHRS and CDR2 as YFSETQ. CDR3 loop: CASRQTGLVGEKLFF. The CDR3 DNA sequence: TGCGCCAGCAGGCAAACAGGCCTGGTCGGTGAAAAACTGTTTTTT.

V is TRBV5-6 and J is TRBJ1-2, with a possible D match to TRBD1 (6 bases). The CDR3 loop spans 15 amino acids. The V end was cut by 7 bases, the J end by 2 bases, with 18 bases between. Germline CDR1 SGHDT, CDR2 YYEEEE. The CDR3 loop reads CASGHRASTNYGYTF. DNA of the CDR3: TGTGCCAGCGGACACAGGGCCTCAACGAACTATGGCTACACCTTC.

The table lists this clone with a count of one. The V gene is TRBV27, the J gene TRBJ2-7; D is possibly TRBD2 (9 bases). Germline-derived CDR1 and CDR2 are MNHEY and SMNVEV (reference sequence). V was clipped by 2 bases and J by 6 bases, with 17 bases between them. The CDR3 length is 15 residues. CDR3 amino acids: CASSLRRGREGEQYF. The DNA for the CDR3 is TGTGCCAGCAGTTTACGCAGGGGGCGGGAGGGCGAGCAGTACTTC.

The CDR3 loop is CASSQQVGETQYF. In nucleotides, the CDR3 is TGTGCCAGCAGCCAACAGGTCGGAGAGACCCAGTACTTC. This chain uses TRBV14 with TRBJ2-5; D gene ambiguous. The CDR3 sequence is 13 residues long. In germline, CDR1 is SGHDN, CDR2 FVKESK. V was cut by 2 bases and J by 4 bases, with 8 bases left in between. The full variable domain, in which reference TRBV14 and TRBJ2-5 provide the parts outside the CDR3, is EAGVTQFPSHSVIEKGQTVTLRCDPISGHDNLYWYRRVMGKEIKFLLHFVKESKQDESGMPNNRFLAERTGGTYSTLKVQPAELEDSGVYFCASSQQVGETQYFGPGTRLLVL.

The rearrangement uses TRBV19 and TRBJ2-1; D may be TRBD1 (6 bases). The CDR3 is 15 residues long. Trimming shortened V by 4 bases and J by 1 base, and 11 bases separated the two germline ends. The germline CDR1 and CDR2 sequences are LNHDA and SQIVND (reference sequence). This CDR3 is CASSRVGGSYNEQFF. CDR3 DNA sequence: TGTGCCAGTAGTAGGGTAGGGGGATCCTACAATGAGCAGTTCTTC.

The chain couples TRBV25-1 to TRBJ2-5; the D gene is possibly TRBD2 (6 bases). Trimming shortened V by 3 bases and J by 5 bases, and 13 bases separated the two germline ends. The CDR3 has 14 amino acids. CDR1 is MGHDK and CDR2 is SYGVNS in the germline V gene. The CDR3 DNA reads as TGTGCCAGCAGTGACCCAGCGGGTTCCGAGACCCAGTACTTC. Protein product: CASSDPAGSETQYF.